These T cell receptor beta chains were read from a single sample in a study of blood T cell repertoires in COVID-19. TCRdb's table, derived via immunoSEQ multiplex PCR, lists solely in-frame clones and lacks some. This table has just under 300,000 clones, more than 75% appearing once. Input material: peripheral blood. These receptor sequences come from a man in his 70s with acute or convalescent COVID-19. CDR3s include the opening cysteine and the closing phenylalanine or tryptophan. Each record gives: J gene, V gene, clone size, D gene, CDR3 protein, CDR3 DNA. D genes are given only for firm matches. The size field is filled for only some rows; it gives once, few, many or a size class.

TRBJ1-1	TRBV19	.	TRBD1	CASSIGGHRGGEAFF	TGTGCCAGTAGTATAGGGGGCCACAGGGGAGGTGAAGCTTTCTTT
TRBJ2-5	TRBV2	.	TRBD2	CASSLRMTSAQETQYF	TGTGCCAGCAGTCTCCGGATGACTAGCGCCCAAGAGACCCAGTACTTC
TRBJ1-5	TRBV9	.	.	CASSPGGTQPQHF	TGTGCCAGCAGCCCCGGGGGAACTCAGCCCCAGCATTTT
TRBJ2-1	TRBV5-1	.	TRBD2	CASKTPGEGPEFF	TGCGCCAGCAAGACTCCCGGGGAGGGCCCGGAGTTCTTC
TRBJ1-3	TRBV9	.	TRBD1	CASSVEGNRGSGNTIYF	TGTGCCAGCAGCGTAGAGGGGAACAGGGGCAGCGGAAACACCATATATTTT
TRBJ1-6	TRBV28	.	.	CASSSAGRENSPLHF	TGTGCCAGCAGTTCCGCAGGGAGGGAAAATTCACCCCTCCACTTT
TRBJ1-4	TRBV29-1	.	.	CSVGGQGSNEKLFF	TGCAGCGTTGGGGGTCAGGGGTCAAATGAAAAACTGTTTTTT
TRBJ1-2	TRBV4-2	.	.	CASSSSTGGRGYTF	TGTGCCAGCAGCAGCTCGACGGGGGGACGGGGCTACACCTTC
TRBJ2-3	TRBV6-5	.	TRBD1	CASHPDRGLEDTQYF	TGTGCCAGCCACCCCGACAGGGGGCTAGAAGATACGCAGTATTTT
TRBJ2-3	TRBV7-3	.	.	CASSPSMEDTQYF	TGTGCCAGCAGCCCCTCGATGGAGGATACGCAGTATTTT
TRBJ1-1	TRBV19	.	.	CASSKTEDTEAFF	TGTGCCAGTTCTAAGACAGAAGACACTGAAGCTTTCTTT
TRBJ2-3	TRBV7-3	.	TRBD2	CASSFLAGITDTQYF	TGTGCCAGCAGCTTTTTAGCGGGGATCACAGATACGCAGTATTTT
TRBJ2-3	TRBV4-1	.	.	CASSQDRTAEGTDTQYF	TGCGCCAGCAGCCAAGATAGAACGGCGGAGGGCACAGATACGCAGTATTTT
TRBJ2-3	TRBV7-9	.	TRBD2	CASSPGGASTDTQYF	TGTGCCAGCAGCCCGGGGGGGGCAAGCACAGATACGCAGTATTTT
TRBJ2-3	TRBV3-1/TRBV3-2	.	TRBD2	CASREGLAGPTDTQYF	TGTGCCAGCAGAGAGGGACTAGCGGGGCCCACAGATACGCAGTATTTT
TRBJ1-5	TRBV19	once	.	CASSTMGGMDQPQHF	TGTGCCAGTAGTACCATGGGGGGGATGGATCAGCCCCAGCATTTT
TRBJ1-1	TRBV12-2	.	.	CASRQPRQGMNTEAFF	TGTGCAAGTCGCCAACCACGACAGGGAATGAACACTGAAGCTTTCTTT